This TCR beta chain is from a study of blood T cell repertoires in COVID-19. Study-wide context: The samples span acute and convalescent COVID-19 from the United States, Italy and Spain. Sources were T cells, B-cell-depleted T cells, or PBMCs; the material itself was cDNA or gDNA.

This clone has only a few counts. V was clipped by 2 bases and J by 4 bases; unmatched bases: 2. CDR3 size: 14 residues. Germline assignment: CDR1 WSHSY and CDR2 SAAADI. Authors' analysis steps: Estimated nucleated cell counts came from reference gene primer amplification. Sequenced by immunoSEQ multiplex PCR; TCRdb stores in-frame clones only, minus some. V and J calls and clone size are copied from that table; D and trimming were computed from the DNA. The sample holds a few hundred thousand clones, 70% to 90% seen once. This clonotype was obtained from a woman aged 70-85 years with active or convalescent COVID-19. This chain links TRBV10-2 with TRBJ1-3, with TRBD1 identical over 7 bases. The specimen sequenced was peripheral blood. The CDR3 loop is CASSEGTVGNTIYF. The CDR3 nucleotides are TGCGCCAGCAGTGAGGGGACAGTCGGAAACACCATATATTTT.